The T cell receptor beta chain described here comes from a study of shared T cell receptors in the human thymus. Here immunoSEQ multiplex PCR was the method, and the copy in TCRdb shows in-frame clones only, minus some. This table holds 450,000 to 650,000 clones, around 82% found once. CDR3 length equals 15 residues. Trimming removed 5 bases from V and 0 bases from J; junction bases left unmatched: 2. Germline values: CDR1 SGHDN, CDR2 FVKESK. This clone was seen only once. These data were also filed under a second study, of human thymus T cells. That paper adds: A high degree of thymic repertoire overlap among unrelated individuals was reported in related research.

The sequence was obtained from a boy in the first two years of life with a congenital heart defect. The specimen sequenced was thymocytes. This chain connects TRBV14 to TRBJ1-5; TRBD1 matches at 9 bases. CDR3 DNA: TGTGCCAGCAGCGAGGGACAGGGTAGCAATCAGCCCCAGCATTTT. Its protein product is CASSEGQGSNQPQHF. Together with reference TRBV14 and TRBJ1-5, the CDR3 gives the full variable domain: EAGVTQFPSHSVIEKGQTVTLRCDPISGHDNLYWYRRVMGKEIKFLLHFVKESKQDESGMPNNRFLAERTGGTYSTLKVQPAELEDSGVYFCASSEGQGSNQPQHFGDGTRLSIL.